These T cell receptor beta chains were read from a single sample in a study of blood T cell repertoires in COVID-19. Produced via immunoSEQ multiplex PCR; TCRdb's table is partial and in-frame only. The data show fewer than 350,000 clones, with approximately 83% seen just once and around 2.1% held by the top ten. Specimen: peripheral blood. Every receptor here comes from a woman in her twenties or thirties who had recovered from COVID-19. Each CDR3 is given with its conserved first and last residue. D genes are given only for firm matches. Not all rows give a size; the values are once, few, many and, for expanded clones, a class.

abundance: NA
v_gene: TRBV11-2
j_gene: TRBJ2-7
d_gene: NA
CDR3nt: TGTGCCAGCAGCTTAGAGGCCGCGGCCTACGAGCAGTACTTC
CDR3aa: CASSLEAAAYEQYF

abundance: NA
v_gene: TRBV4-2
j_gene: TRBJ2-3
d_gene: NA
CDR3nt: TGTGCCAGCAGCGTTTCCCCTTCTAGCACAGATACGCAGTATTTT
CDR3aa: CASSVSPSSTDTQYF

abundance: NA
v_gene: TRBV4-3
j_gene: TRBJ2-7
d_gene: TRBD2
CDR3nt: TGCGCCAGCAGCCAAGATCGAAAAACTAGCGGGATGTACGAGCAGTACTTC
CDR3aa: CASSQDRKTSGMYEQYF

abundance: NA
v_gene: TRBV18
j_gene: TRBJ2-1
d_gene: TRBD2
CDR3nt: TGTGCCAGCTCACCGGGACTAGCGGGGAAGAATGAGCAGTTCTTC
CDR3aa: CASSPGLAGKNEQFF

abundance: few
v_gene: TRBV12-3/TRBV12-4
j_gene: TRBJ1-5
d_gene: NA
CDR3nt: TGTGCCAGCAGTTTACCGGGTTGGCAGCCCCAGCATTTT
CDR3aa: CASSLPGWQPQHF

abundance: once
v_gene: TRBV27
j_gene: TRBJ2-1
d_gene: NA
CDR3nt: TGTGCCAGCAGTCTCCTACTAGAGGATGAGCAGTTCTTC
CDR3aa: CASSLLLEDEQFF

abundance: many
v_gene: TRBV6-2/TRBV6-3
j_gene: TRBJ2-1
d_gene: TRBD2
CDR3nt: TGTGCCAGCAGTTACTCACTAGCGGGAGGGAATGAGCAGTTCTTC
CDR3aa: CASSYSLAGGNEQFF

abundance: NA
v_gene: TRBV3-1/TRBV3-2
j_gene: TRBJ2-7
d_gene: NA
CDR3nt: TGTGCCAGCAGTCCGGGTGCCTACGAGCAGTACTTC
CDR3aa: CASSPGAYEQYF

abundance: NA
v_gene: TRBV19
j_gene: TRBJ1-1
d_gene: NA
CDR3nt: TGTGCCAGTACCACCGGCGGCCTGAACACTGAAGCTTTCTTT
CDR3aa: CASTTGGLNTEAFF

abundance: NA
v_gene: TRBV9
j_gene: TRBJ2-1
d_gene: TRBD2
CDR3nt: TGTGCCAGCAGCCTGACTAGCGGGACTCCCTACAATGAGCAGTTCTTC
CDR3aa: CASSLTSGTPYNEQFF

abundance: many
v_gene: TRBV5-6
j_gene: TRBJ2-7
d_gene: TRBD1
CDR3nt: TGTGCCAGCAGCACCGGACAGGGGGCTAGAGAGCAGTACTTC
CDR3aa: CASSTGQGAREQYF

abundance: NA
v_gene: TRBV11-2
j_gene: TRBJ2-5
d_gene: NA
CDR3nt: TGTGCCAGCAGCCCCATGGCAGAGACCCAGTACTTC
CDR3aa: CASSPMAETQYF

abundance: NA
v_gene: TRBV6-5
j_gene: TRBJ2-6
d_gene: NA
CDR3nt: TGTGCCAGCAGTTATGCGGTCTCTGGGGCCAACGTCCTGACTTTC
CDR3aa: CASSYAVSGANVLTF

abundance: NA
v_gene: TRBV6-1
j_gene: TRBJ1-2
d_gene: NA
CDR3nt: TGTGCCAGCAGTTCTTACAGGGCTGGCTACACCTTC
CDR3aa: CASSSYRAGYTF

abundance: NA
v_gene: TRBV27
j_gene: TRBJ1-2
d_gene: NA
CDR3nt: TGTGCCAGCAGTTTATCCGGTGACTATGGCTACACCTTC
CDR3aa: CASSLSGDYGYTF

abundance: NA
v_gene: TRBV4-3
j_gene: TRBJ2-5
d_gene: TRBD2
CDR3nt: TGCGCCAGCAGCCAAGTGGGAGGACTAGCTGGGACCCAGTACTTC
CDR3aa: CASSQVGGLAGTQYF

abundance: once
v_gene: TRBV2
j_gene: TRBJ2-2
d_gene: NA
CDR3nt: TGTGCCAGCAGCTATCAGGACACCGGGGAGCTGTTTTTT
CDR3aa: CASSYQDTGELFF

abundance: NA
v_gene: TRBV5-6
j_gene: TRBJ1-5
d_gene: NA
CDR3nt: TGTGCCAGCAGCGTGTTCCCCGGGACATCCGACCAGCCCCAGCATTTT
CDR3aa: CASSVFPGTSDQPQHF

abundance: NA
v_gene: TRBV19
j_gene: TRBJ1-5
d_gene: NA
CDR3nt: TGTGCCAGTAGTATAGACCTCTATCAGCCCCAGCATTTT
CDR3aa: CASSIDLYQPQHF

abundance: NA
v_gene: TRBV11-2
j_gene: TRBJ2-7
d_gene: NA
CDR3nt: TGTGCCAGCAGCTTCAACTACGAGCAGTACTTC
CDR3aa: CASSFNYEQYF

abundance: NA
v_gene: TRBV9
j_gene: TRBJ1-2
d_gene: TRBD1
CDR3nt: TGTGCCAGCAGCGGCGAGCGGGACAGGGTTGAGGGATATGGCTACACCTTC
CDR3aa: CASSGERDRVEGYGYTF

abundance: NA
v_gene: TRBV4-1
j_gene: TRBJ1-1
d_gene: TRBD1
CDR3nt: TGCGCCAGCAGCCGCTTACAGGGGACTGAAGCTTTCTTT
CDR3aa: CASSRLQGTEAFF

abundance: NA
v_gene: TRBV7-9
j_gene: TRBJ1-6
d_gene: NA
CDR3nt: TGTGCCAGCAGCTCAGGGTTTTCAGAATATAATTCACCCCTCCACTTT
CDR3aa: CASSSGFSEYNSPLHF

abundance: few
v_gene: TRBV6-1
j_gene: TRBJ2-5
d_gene: TRBD2
CDR3nt: TGTGCCAGCAGTGAGACTAGCGGGGGGGCCGAGACCCAGTACTTC
CDR3aa: CASSETSGGAETQYF